Listed here are 10 T cell receptor beta chains from one sample, sequenced in a study of Ad26.COV2.S vaccination and SARS-CoV-2 variants. The assay was immunoSEQ multiplex PCR, and TCRdb's table has in-frame clones only and misses some. This sample yields about 370,000 clones, of which 88% are seen a single time; 3% to 3.5% belongs to the top ten. Described treatment: 15 to 20 received Ad26.COV2.S at low or high dose, single or two shots; roughly five received placebo; per-sample allocation not given. Collection of the samples took place on day 63 after the first injection of vaccine or placebo. The input for sequencing was peripheral blood, taken in a trial of Ad26.COV2.S vaccine versus placebo. These receptors came from a person aged 18-60 years who received the Ad26.COV2.S COVID-19 vaccine or a placebo.

The chain links TRBV6-2 or TRBV6-3 to TRBJ2-1; 10 bases map to TRBD2. With V trimmed by 0 bases and J by 4 bases, 6 bases remained unmatched. Germline V CDR1 and CDR2: MNHEY, SVGEGT. The CDR3 has 17 amino acids. The CDR3 is CASSYSGLAGVYNEQFF. The CDR3 region has the DNA TGTGCCAGCAGTTACTCGGGTCTAGCGGGGGTGTACAATGAGCAGTTCTTC.

V gene TRBV19 combines with J gene TRBJ2-7; TRBD2 agrees at 15 bases. V was clipped by 3 bases and J by 3 bases; unmatched bases: 3. The length of the CDR3 is 16 residues. Germline assignment: CDR1 LNHDA and CDR2 SQIVND (reference sequence). CDR3 region: CASSMGTSGGFYEQYF. The CDR3 region has the DNA TGTGCCAGTAGTATGGGGACTAGCGGGGGGTTCTACGAGCAGTACTTC.

This sequence joins TRBV6-5 and TRBJ2-7, with unresolved D. Germline CDR1 reads MNHEY; CDR2 reads SVGAGI. V was clipped by 6 bases and J by 6 bases, with 9 bases between them. The length of the CDR3 is 11 residues. The CDR3 sequence is CASSKHGEQYF. The CDR3 DNA reads as TGTGCCAGCAGCAAACACGGCGAGCAGTACTTC.

V gene TRBV3-1 (or the pseudogene TRBV3-2) combines with J gene TRBJ1-4, with TRBD1 identical over 9 bases. J lost 2 bases, V lost 5 bases, and 3 bases had no gene match. This CDR3 is built from 15 residues. CDR1 and CDR2 from the germline V gene are LGHDT and YNNKEL (reference sequence). The CDR3 protein is CASSSGQGTNEKLFF. The CDR3 DNA is TGTGCCAGCAGCTCCGGACAGGGGACTAATGAAAAACTGTTTTTT.

This clone came up once. The chain recombines TRBV5-1 with TRBJ1-2; D unresolved. Germline V gives CDR1 SGHRS, CDR2 YFSETQ. This CDR3 is built from 14 residues. V was pared by 0 bases and J by 0 bases, with 6 bases between. In DNA form, the CDR3 reads TGCGCCAGCAGCTTGGATCAGCCTAACTATGGCTACACCTTC. Translation gives CASSLDQPNYGYTF.

V gene TRBV10-3 combines with J gene TRBJ2-7, with 9 positions matching TRBD1. Germline-derived CDR1 and CDR2 are ENHRY and SYGVKD. V shed 6 bases and J 1 base; nucleotides not matched to a gene: 7. The CDR3 consists of 15 residues. The DNA for the CDR3 is TGTGCCATCAGCGGAACCGGGACAGGGTCCTACGAGCAGTACTTC. Protein: CAISGTGTGSYEQYF.

The table lists this clone with a count of one. This sequence joins TRBV6-5 and TRBJ1-6; unclear D gene. Trimming removed 0 bases from V and 8 bases from J, with 11 bases in between. CDR1 and CDR2 from the germline V gene are MNHEY and SVGAGI. There are 15 residues in the CDR3. In DNA form, the CDR3 reads TGTGCCAGCAGTTACTCATCCCTGGGTGATTCACCCCTCCACTTT. Its protein is CASSYSSLGDSPLHF.

V and J are TRBV29-1 and TRBJ1-1; D ambiguous. V lost 7 bases, J lost 1 base, and 13 bases lay in between. Germline V lookup: CDR1 SQVTM, CDR2 ANQGSEA. The CDR3 is 13 amino acids. CDR3: CSALRDWNTEAFF. As DNA, the CDR3 is TGCAGCGCGCTCCGGGATTGGAACACTGAAGCTTTCTTT.

CDR3 sequence reads: CASSAGLSNQPQHF. The CDR3 coding sequence is TGTGCCAGCTCGGCGGGACTAAGCAATCAGCCCCAGCATTTT. The V call is TRBV18, the J call TRBJ1-5, with a weak D call TRBD1 (5 bases). CDR3 length equals 14 residues. The germline gives CDR1 KGHSH, CDR2 LQKENI. V was clipped by 6 bases and J by 1 base, with 10 bases between them.

J is TRBJ1-1 and V is TRBV5-4, with D maybe TRBD1 (5 bases). V gave up 4 bases and J gave up 2 bases, with 9 bases separating them. Germline V gene lookup returns CDR1 SGHNT and CDR2 YYREEE (reference sequence). The CDR3 runs 13 residues. The DNA of the CDR3 is TGTGCCAGCAGCCCGGGACCAAACACTGAAGCTTTCTTT. Protein sequence: CASSPGPNTEAFF.